A selection of T cell receptor beta chains follows, all from one sample in a study of cytomegalovirus exposure and HLA in healthy donors. Sequencing was performed with immunoSEQ multiplex PCR; in TCRdb, only in-frame clones are kept and a portion is missing. The sample lists 110,000 or so clones; 74% were seen once. Specimen: PBMCs. The receptor set was obtained from a woman aged 45-60 years in good health and CMV-seropositive. The CDR3 runs from the conserved cysteine through the conserved F or W. D genes are given only for firm matches. Rows give clone size only sometimes, using once, few, many, or a class for an expanded clone.

j_gene: TRBJ1-1
len: 14
abundance: -
d_gene: TRBD1
v_gene: TRBV5-1
CDR3aa: CASSLGDSYTEAFF
CDR3nt: TGCGCCAGCAGCTTGGGGGACAGTTACACTGAAGCTTTCTTT

j_gene: TRBJ2-6
len: 15
abundance: -
d_gene: -
v_gene: TRBV18
CDR3aa: CASSRTGDGANVLTF
CDR3nt: TGTGCCAGCTCGCGGACGGGAGACGGGGCCAACGTCCTGACTTTC

j_gene: TRBJ1-5
len: 14
abundance: -
d_gene: -
v_gene: TRBV18
CDR3aa: CASSPRDGGGAQHF
CDR3nt: TGTGCCAGCTCCCCTCGGGACGGGGGGGGAGCCCAGCATTTT

j_gene: TRBJ1-2
len: 14
abundance: -
d_gene: -
v_gene: TRBV25-1
CDR3aa: CASSDPGSNYGYTF
CDR3nt: TGTGCCAGCAGTGACCCCGGGTCAAACTATGGCTACACCTTC

j_gene: TRBJ1-1
len: 14
abundance: -
d_gene: -
v_gene: TRBV6-1
CDR3aa: CASSEKEGRTEAFF
CDR3nt: TGTGCCAGCAGTGAAAAGGAGGGGAGGACTGAAGCTTTCTTT

j_gene: TRBJ1-1
len: 14
abundance: -
d_gene: -
v_gene: TRBV5-6
CDR3aa: CASSLGRRGTEAFF
CDR3nt: TGTGCCAGCAGCTTAGGAAGACGGGGCACTGAAGCTTTCTTT

j_gene: TRBJ1-5
len: 17
abundance: -
d_gene: -
v_gene: TRBV27
CDR3aa: CASSPDRTVYSNQPQHF
CDR3nt: TGTGCCAGCAGTCCAGATCGGACAGTGTATAGCAATCAGCCCCAGCATTTT

j_gene: TRBJ2-2
len: 16
abundance: -
d_gene: -
v_gene: TRBV5-1
CDR3aa: CASAWPSGANTGELFF
CDR3nt: TGCGCCAGCGCCTGGCCGTCGGGGGCGAACACCGGGGAGCTGTTTTTT

j_gene: TRBJ2-7
len: 15
abundance: -
d_gene: -
v_gene: TRBV4-2
CDR3aa: CASSQVAGSSYEQYF
CDR3nt: TGTGCCAGCAGCCAAGTTGCGGGATCCTCCTACGAGCAGTACTTC

j_gene: TRBJ1-2
len: 13
abundance: once
d_gene: -
v_gene: TRBV28
CDR3aa: CASSITGNYGYTF
CDR3nt: TGTGCCAGCAGTATAACAGGGAACTATGGCTACACCTTC

j_gene: TRBJ2-5
len: 15
abundance: once
d_gene: TRBD2
v_gene: TRBV5-4
CDR3aa: CASSFPGGPGETQYF
CDR3nt: TGTGCCAGCAGCTTCCCGGGGGGGCCGGGAGAGACCCAGTACTTC

j_gene: TRBJ1-1
len: 11
abundance: few
d_gene: -
v_gene: TRBV7-2
CDR3aa: CASSFGQLAFF
CDR3nt: TGTGCCAGCAGCTTTGGACAGTTGGCTTTCTTT

j_gene: TRBJ1-2
len: 15
abundance: -
d_gene: TRBD1
v_gene: TRBV5-1
CDR3aa: CASSLGQGAYYGYTF
CDR3nt: TGCGCCAGCAGCTTGGGCCAGGGGGCATACTATGGCTACACCTTC

j_gene: TRBJ1-5
len: 14
abundance: -
d_gene: -
v_gene: TRBV7-2
CDR3aa: CASSLGPSNQPQHF
CDR3nt: TGTGCCAGCAGCTTAGGGCCTAGCAATCAGCCCCAGCATTTT

j_gene: TRBJ1-2
len: 15
abundance: -
d_gene: -
v_gene: TRBV27
CDR3aa: CASSSAGANIYGYTF
CDR3nt: TGTGCCAGCAGTTCGGCAGGGGCGAACATCTATGGCTACACCTTC

j_gene: TRBJ2-7
len: 16
abundance: few
d_gene: -
v_gene: TRBV7-9
CDR3aa: CASSLLSLGSSYEQYF
CDR3nt: TGTGCCAGCAGCTTATTAAGCCTTGGGAGTTCCTACGAGCAGTACTTC

j_gene: TRBJ2-5
len: 14
abundance: -
d_gene: TRBD2
v_gene: TRBV5-1
CDR3aa: CASSFGGVQETQYF
CDR3nt: TGCGCCAGCAGCTTCGGGGGGGTCCAAGAGACCCAGTACTTC

j_gene: TRBJ2-2
len: 16
abundance: -
d_gene: TRBD1
v_gene: TRBV5-1
CDR3aa: CASSLGQVANTGELFF
CDR3nt: TGCGCCAGCAGCTTAGGACAGGTCGCGAACACCGGGGAGCTGTTTTTT

j_gene: TRBJ2-3
len: 14
abundance: -
d_gene: TRBD1
v_gene: TRBV5-4
CDR3aa: CASFSTGGKDTQYF
CDR3nt: TGTGCCAGCTTTTCGACAGGGGGCAAAGATACGCAGTATTTT

j_gene: TRBJ2-3
len: 17
abundance: -
d_gene: TRBD2
v_gene: TRBV28
CDR3aa: CASRPLRGLAGGDTQYF
CDR3nt: TGTGCCAGCAGGCCACTAAGAGGACTAGCGGGAGGAGATACGCAGTATTTT

j_gene: TRBJ2-5
len: 13
abundance: few
d_gene: -
v_gene: TRBV18
CDR3aa: CASSPGATETQYF
CDR3nt: TGTGCCAGCTCACCGGGGGCGACGGAGACCCAGTACTTC

j_gene: TRBJ2-5
len: 16
abundance: -
d_gene: TRBD1
v_gene: TRBV5-4
CDR3aa: CASSLSSGTGQETQYF
CDR3nt: TGTGCCAGCAGCTTGTCGTCCGGGACAGGTCAAGAGACCCAGTACTTC

j_gene: TRBJ2-3
len: 15
abundance: -
d_gene: -
v_gene: TRBV29-1
CDR3aa: CSVGREVVGTDTQYF
CDR3nt: TGCAGCGTTGGAAGGGAGGTGGTCGGCACAGATACGCAGTATTTT

j_gene: TRBJ2-7
len: 14
abundance: -
d_gene: TRBD2
v_gene: TRBV6-4
CDR3aa: CASKPGLAAYEQYF
CDR3nt: TGTGCCAGCAAACCGGGACTAGCGGCCTACGAGCAGTACTTC

j_gene: TRBJ1-2
len: 15
abundance: -
d_gene: -
v_gene: TRBV28
CDR3aa: CASSLEGRTLYGYTF
CDR3nt: TGTGCCAGCAGTTTAGAGGGCCGAACCCTCTATGGCTACACCTTC

j_gene: TRBJ2-5
len: 15
abundance: -
d_gene: -
v_gene: TRBV10-3
CDR3aa: CAISESQGGMETQYF
CDR3nt: TGTGCCATCAGTGAGTCGCAAGGGGGAATGGAGACCCAGTACTTC

j_gene: TRBJ2-1
len: 14
abundance: -
d_gene: -
v_gene: TRBV10-3
CDR3aa: CAISETVSYNEQFF
CDR3nt: TGTGCCATCAGTGAGACAGTCTCCTACAATGAGCAGTTCTTC

j_gene: TRBJ1-3
len: 17
abundance: -
d_gene: TRBD1
v_gene: TRBV4-3
CDR3aa: CASSQDPQTGLGNTIYF
CDR3nt: TGCGCCAGCAGCCAAGATCCCCAGACAGGGTTAGGAAACACCATATATTTT

j_gene: TRBJ1-2
len: 16
abundance: -
d_gene: TRBD1
v_gene: TRBV4-3
CDR3aa: CASSQDSFRGDYGYTF
CDR3nt: TGCGCCAGCAGCCAAGATTCGTTCAGGGGGGATTATGGCTACACCTTC

j_gene: TRBJ2-7
len: 10
abundance: -
d_gene: -
v_gene: TRBV30
CDR3aa: CAWSVNEQYF
CDR3nt: TGTGCCTGGAGTGTGAACGAGCAGTACTTC

j_gene: TRBJ2-7
len: 16
abundance: many
d_gene: TRBD1
v_gene: TRBV5-1
CDR3aa: CASSLDPGQLFYEQYF
CDR3nt: TGCGCCAGCAGCCTAGACCCGGGACAGCTATTCTACGAGCAGTACTTC

j_gene: TRBJ2-5
len: 15
abundance: -
d_gene: -
v_gene: TRBV5-6
CDR3aa: CASSSGAVAPETQYF
CDR3nt: TGTGCCAGCAGCTCTGGAGCCGTGGCCCCAGAGACCCAGTACTTC

j_gene: TRBJ1-6
len: 16
abundance: -
d_gene: -
v_gene: TRBV6-1
CDR3aa: CASSEAPSSYNSPLHF
CDR3nt: TGTGCCAGCAGTGAAGCTCCGAGCTCCTATAATTCACCCCTCCACTTT

j_gene: TRBJ1-5
len: 14
abundance: -
d_gene: -
v_gene: TRBV6-1
CDR3aa: CASRKQGPLEPQHF
CDR3nt: TGTGCCAGCAGGAAACAGGGACCTCTGGAGCCCCAGCATTTT

j_gene: TRBJ2-7
len: 14
abundance: once
d_gene: TRBD1
v_gene: TRBV2
CDR3aa: CASNSGTGFYEQYF
CDR3nt: TGTGCCAGCAACTCCGGGACAGGCTTCTACGAGCAGTACTTC

j_gene: TRBJ2-7
len: 16
abundance: -
d_gene: -
v_gene: TRBV18
CDR3aa: CASSPLGQGLSYEQYF
CDR3nt: TGTGCCAGCTCACCCTTGGGCCAGGGTTTATCCTACGAGCAGTACTTC

j_gene: TRBJ1-1
len: 13
abundance: few
d_gene: -
v_gene: TRBV6-5
CDR3aa: CASSSDRNTEAFF
CDR3nt: TGTGCCAGCAGTTCGGACAGGAACACTGAAGCTTTCTTT

j_gene: TRBJ2-7
len: 18
abundance: -
d_gene: TRBD1
v_gene: TRBV28
CDR3aa: CASSPLRDRGGSSYEQYF
CDR3nt: TGTGCCAGCAGTCCGCTCCGGGACAGGGGTGGGTCCTCCTACGAGCAGTACTTC

j_gene: TRBJ2-1
len: 13
abundance: -
d_gene: -
v_gene: TRBV11-2
CDR3aa: CASSLTGVGEQFF
CDR3nt: TGTGCCAGCAGCTTAACGGGGGTAGGCGAGCAGTTCTTC

j_gene: TRBJ2-3
len: 15
abundance: -
d_gene: -
v_gene: TRBV6-4
CDR3aa: CASSDGTGNTDTQYF
CDR3nt: TGTGCCAGCAGTGACGGGACTGGAAACACAGATACGCAGTATTTT

j_gene: TRBJ1-5
len: 14
abundance: -
d_gene: -
v_gene: TRBV27
CDR3aa: CASSFVGGNQPQHF
CDR3nt: TGTGCCAGCAGTTTCGTCGGAGGGAATCAGCCCCAGCATTTT